The entry below gives a single TCR beta chain sequence along with its context. Its matching antigen is unknown. Germline CDR1 SEHNR, CDR2 FQNEAQ (reference sequence). V trimming: 11 bases; J trimming: 4 bases; junction bases outside the gene matches: 8. This CDR3 is 14 amino acids long. Breast cancer patients provided tissue from their axillary draining lymph nodes. This sample was included in a study of breast tumors, draining lymph nodes, adjacent tissues. Study outcomes and limitations: Findings are consistent with lymph node origin and intratumoral expansion of most tumor T cells. Tumor repertoires ranked between lymph nodes and nontumor tissue in diversity, with V and J gene preferences. Tumor and nontumor repertoires were significantly more similar in luminal-like than in basal-like breast cancer.

Using its own MiXCR run on the multiplex PCR reads, TCRdb lists one record per CDR3 protein. The table records about 140,000 distinct CDR3 sequences, 30% to 35% of them present only once. The V and J genes are TRBV7-9 and TRBJ2-3, with 11 bases that match TRBD2. The TCR originated in a female donor with breast cancer. Some clones in this sample may be carry-over from other donors' samples. Sequenced input: axillary lymph node tissue. The CDR3 DNA follows: TGTGCCGGACGACTAGCGGGGAGGGCAGATACGCAGTATTTT. It yields the protein CAGRLAGRADTQYF.